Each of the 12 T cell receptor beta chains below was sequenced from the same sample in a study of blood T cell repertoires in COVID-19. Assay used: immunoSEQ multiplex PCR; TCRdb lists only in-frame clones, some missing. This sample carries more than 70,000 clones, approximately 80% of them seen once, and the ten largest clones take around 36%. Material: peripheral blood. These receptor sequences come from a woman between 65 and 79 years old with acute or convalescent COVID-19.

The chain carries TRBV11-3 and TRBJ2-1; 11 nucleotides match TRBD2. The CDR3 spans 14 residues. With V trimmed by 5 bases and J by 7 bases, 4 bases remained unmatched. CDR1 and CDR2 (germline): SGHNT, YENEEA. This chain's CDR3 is CASSQTSGKNEQFF. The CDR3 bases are TGTGCCAGCAGCCAGACTAGCGGGAAGAATGAGCAGTTCTTC.

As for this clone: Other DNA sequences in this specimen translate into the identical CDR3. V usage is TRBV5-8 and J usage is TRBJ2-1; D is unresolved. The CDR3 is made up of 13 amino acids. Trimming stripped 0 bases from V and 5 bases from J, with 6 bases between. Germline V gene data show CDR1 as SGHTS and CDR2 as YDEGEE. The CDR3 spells CASSLGLNNEQFF. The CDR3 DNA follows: TGTGCCAGCAGCTTGGGTCTTAACAATGAGCAGTTCTTC. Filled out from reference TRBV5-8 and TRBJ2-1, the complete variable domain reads EAGVTQSPTHLIKTRGQQATLRCSPISGHTSVYWYQQALGLGLQFLLWYDEGEERNRGNFPPRFSGRQFPNYSSELNVNALELEDSALYLCASSLGLNNEQFFGPGTRLTVL.

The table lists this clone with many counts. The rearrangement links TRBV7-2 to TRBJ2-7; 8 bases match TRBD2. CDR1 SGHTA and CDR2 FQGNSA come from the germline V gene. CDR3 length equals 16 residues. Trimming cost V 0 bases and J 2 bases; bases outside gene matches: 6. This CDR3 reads CASSLALGGRTYEQYF. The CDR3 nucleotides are TGTGCCAGCAGCTTAGCGCTTGGCGGGAGGACCTACGAGCAGTACTTC. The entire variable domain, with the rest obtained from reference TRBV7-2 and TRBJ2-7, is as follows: GAGVSQSPSNKVTEKGKDVELRCDPISGHTALYWYRQSLGQGLEFLIYFQGNSAPDKSGLPSDRFSAERTGGSVSTLTIQRTQQEDSAVYLCASSLALGGRTYEQYFGPGTRLTVT.

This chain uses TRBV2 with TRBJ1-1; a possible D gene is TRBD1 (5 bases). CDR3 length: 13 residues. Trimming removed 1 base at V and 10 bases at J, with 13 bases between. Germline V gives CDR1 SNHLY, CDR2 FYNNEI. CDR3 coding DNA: TGTGCCAGCAGTGAAGAGACAGAAACCAGAGCTTTCTTT. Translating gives CASSEETETRAFF.

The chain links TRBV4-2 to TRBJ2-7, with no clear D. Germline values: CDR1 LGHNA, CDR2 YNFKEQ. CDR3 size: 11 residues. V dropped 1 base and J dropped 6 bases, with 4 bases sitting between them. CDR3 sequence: CASSQGLEQYF. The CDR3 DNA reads TGTGCCAGCAGCCAAGGGCTCGAGCAGTACTTC.

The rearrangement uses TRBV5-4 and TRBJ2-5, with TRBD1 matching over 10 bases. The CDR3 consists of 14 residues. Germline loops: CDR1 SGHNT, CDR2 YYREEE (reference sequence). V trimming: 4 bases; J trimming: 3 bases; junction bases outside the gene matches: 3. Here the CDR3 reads CASSRDRGEETQYF. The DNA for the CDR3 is TGTGCCAGCAGCCGGGACAGGGGTGAAGAGACCCAGTACTTC.

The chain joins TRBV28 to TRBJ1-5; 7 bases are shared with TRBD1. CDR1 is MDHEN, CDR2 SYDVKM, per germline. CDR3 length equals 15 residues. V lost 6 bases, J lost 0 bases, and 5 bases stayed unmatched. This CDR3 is CASRSGQLSNQPQHF. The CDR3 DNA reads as TGTGCCAGCAGATCGGGACAGCTTAGCAATCAGCCCCAGCATTTT.

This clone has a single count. The CDR3 region has the DNA TGTGCCAGCAGCGTTTTTAGCGAGCAGTACTTC. Translation gives CASSVFSEQYF. This sequence joins TRBV28 and TRBJ2-7; D not certain. Germline-derived CDR1 and CDR2 are MDHEN and SYDVKM. The CDR3 has 11 amino acids. V lost 6 bases and J 6 bases, leaving 9 bases between the germline ends.

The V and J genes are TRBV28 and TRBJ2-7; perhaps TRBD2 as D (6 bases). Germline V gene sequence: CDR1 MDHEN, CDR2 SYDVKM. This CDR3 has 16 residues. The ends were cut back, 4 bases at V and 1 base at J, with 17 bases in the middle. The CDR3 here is CASSSPSGGRSYEQYF. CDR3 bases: TGTGCCAGCAGTTCCCCCTCCGGGGGAAGGTCCTACGAGCAGTACTTC.

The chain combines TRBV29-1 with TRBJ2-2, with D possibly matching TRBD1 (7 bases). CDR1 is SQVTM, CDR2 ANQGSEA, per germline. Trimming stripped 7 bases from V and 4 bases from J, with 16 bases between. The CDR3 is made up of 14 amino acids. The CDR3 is CSAAEGAGTGELFF. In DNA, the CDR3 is TGCAGCGCCGCGGAGGGGGCCGGCACCGGGGAGCTGTTTTTT.

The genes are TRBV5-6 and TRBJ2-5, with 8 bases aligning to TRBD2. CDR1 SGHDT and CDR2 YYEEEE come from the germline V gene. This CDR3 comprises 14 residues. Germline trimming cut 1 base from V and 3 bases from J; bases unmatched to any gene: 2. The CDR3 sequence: CASSLRLAKETQYF. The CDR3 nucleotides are TGTGCCAGCAGCTTGAGACTAGCGAAAGAGACCCAGTACTTC.

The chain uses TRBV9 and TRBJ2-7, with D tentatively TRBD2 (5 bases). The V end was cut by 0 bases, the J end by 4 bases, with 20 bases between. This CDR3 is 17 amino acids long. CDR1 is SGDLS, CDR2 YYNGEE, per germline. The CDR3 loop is CASSVGSGRGVGYEQYF. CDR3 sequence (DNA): TGTGCCAGCAGCGTAGGCTCAGGCCGGGGAGTGGGGTACGAGCAGTACTTC.